Sequencing of this T cell receptor (beta chain) was carried out in a study of blood T cell repertoires in COVID-19. Trimming cost V 4 bases and J 6 bases; bases outside gene matches: 13. CDR1 and CDR2 from the germline V gene are SGHVS and FNYEAQ. The CDR3 has 17 amino acids. The method was immunoSEQ multiplex PCR; TCRdb's version includes in-frame clones alone and lacks a portion of them. This table holds some 240,000 clones, approximately 84% found once. Everyone who took part was roughly 18 to 89 years old, and they came from 24 US areas. Two negative PCRs, clearance, or symptom resolution had been documented for recovered Cohort 3 donors.

Sequenced: PBMCs or T cells enriched from blood (not recorded which). V usage is TRBV7-6 and J usage is TRBJ2-1; TRBD1 aligns across 9 bases. This clonotype was obtained from a man over 45 who had recovered from COVID-19. The CDR3 coding sequence is TGTGCCAGCAGCTCCCTCGCGGCGGGACAGGGAAGCAATGAGCAGTTCTTC. This gives the protein CASSSLAAGQGSNEQFF.